These T cell receptor beta chains were read from a single sample in a study of blood T cell repertoires in COVID-19. The assay was immunoSEQ multiplex PCR, and TCRdb's table has in-frame clones only and misses some. Counted here are a few hundred thousand clones, 80% to 85% occurring once; the ten biggest clones make up about 5.6%. Sequenced material: peripheral blood. The receptors stem from a woman in her 70s with COVID-19, enrolled during active disease. Each CDR3 is given with its conserved first and last residue. Fields, in order: V gene, J gene, D gene, clone size, CDR3 DNA, CDR3 protein. The D gene is left open where the match is weak. Clone size appears in some rows only: once, few, many, or a class for an expanded clone.

v_gene: TRBV28
j_gene: TRBJ2-1
d_gene: TRBD2
abundance: few
CDR3nt: TGTGCCAGCAGACGAAGCGGGAGCTCCTACAATGAGCAGTTCTTC
CDR3aa: CASRRSGSSYNEQFF

v_gene: TRBV11-2
j_gene: TRBJ1-2
d_gene: TRBD1
abundance: NA
CDR3nt: TGTGCCAGCAGCCCAGTAGGACAGGGAGTATATGGCTACACCTTC
CDR3aa: CASSPVGQGVYGYTF

v_gene: TRBV25-1
j_gene: TRBJ1-2
d_gene: TRBD1
abundance: NA
CDR3nt: TGTGCCAGCAGTGACTCCGGGACAGGGAGTAACTATGGCTACACCTTC
CDR3aa: CASSDSGTGSNYGYTF

v_gene: TRBV12-3/TRBV12-4
j_gene: TRBJ1-1
d_gene: NA
abundance: NA
CDR3nt: TGTGCCAGCAGTTTAGGGCAGCGGGTTGGAGCTTTCTTT
CDR3aa: CASSLGQRVGAFF

v_gene: TRBV5-1
j_gene: TRBJ1-2
d_gene: TRBD1
abundance: NA
CDR3nt: TGCGCCAGCAGCTTGTCGATCGGGACAGACTATGGCTACACCTTC
CDR3aa: CASSLSIGTDYGYTF

v_gene: TRBV5-1
j_gene: TRBJ1-4
d_gene: TRBD1
abundance: NA
CDR3nt: TGCGCCAGCAGCTGGGGGACAGGGAATGAAAAACTGTTTTTT
CDR3aa: CASSWGTGNEKLFF

v_gene: TRBV12-3/TRBV12-4
j_gene: TRBJ1-4
d_gene: NA
abundance: NA
CDR3nt: TGTGCCAGCAGTTTAACGGATGAAAAACTGTTTTTT
CDR3aa: CASSLTDEKLFF

v_gene: TRBV19
j_gene: TRBJ2-5
d_gene: TRBD2
abundance: NA
CDR3nt: TGTGCCAGTAGTAAGGCGGGAGTTAGAGAGACCCAGTACTTC
CDR3aa: CASSKAGVRETQYF

v_gene: TRBV28
j_gene: TRBJ2-7
d_gene: NA
abundance: NA
CDR3nt: TGTGCCAGCAGCTCCGGTATCTACGAGCAGTACTTC
CDR3aa: CASSSGIYEQYF

v_gene: TRBV7-6
j_gene: TRBJ2-7
d_gene: TRBD2
abundance: once
CDR3nt: TGTGCCAGCAGCTCCCAGAGCGGGAGTGGGAGAGAGCAGTACTTC
CDR3aa: CASSSQSGSGREQYF

v_gene: TRBV18
j_gene: TRBJ2-7
d_gene: NA
abundance: NA
CDR3nt: TGTGCCAGCTCACCTGCGGAGCGGTACGAGCAGTACTTC
CDR3aa: CASSPAERYEQYF

v_gene: TRBV30
j_gene: TRBJ1-1
d_gene: NA
abundance: NA
CDR3nt: TGTGCCTGGACCCCAGGTGGGGCTTTAGGAGCTTTCTTT
CDR3aa: CAWTPGGALGAFF

v_gene: TRBV30
j_gene: TRBJ1-2
d_gene: NA
abundance: NA
CDR3nt: TGTGCCTGGAGTGCGAGAGATGGCTACACCTTC
CDR3aa: CAWSARDGYTF

v_gene: TRBV6-2/TRBV6-3
j_gene: TRBJ2-7
d_gene: NA
abundance: NA
CDR3nt: TGTGCCAGCAGCTTCTCCCGGGGAGGTGGCGAGCAGTACTTC
CDR3aa: CASSFSRGGGEQYF

v_gene: TRBV18
j_gene: TRBJ2-1
d_gene: TRBD2
abundance: NA
CDR3nt: TGTGCCAGCTCACCACTTGCTAGCGGGACCTTCTCCTACAATGAGCAGTTCTTC
CDR3aa: CASSPLASGTFSYNEQFF

v_gene: TRBV5-1
j_gene: TRBJ2-2
d_gene: NA
abundance: NA
CDR3nt: TGCGCCAGCAGCAACGGGGTGGTAACCGGGGAGCTGTTTTTT
CDR3aa: CASSNGVVTGELFF

v_gene: TRBV3-1/TRBV3-2
j_gene: TRBJ2-3
d_gene: NA
abundance: few
CDR3nt: TGTGCCAGCACCCACAGGGTGGGAGATACGCAGTATTTT
CDR3aa: CASTHRVGDTQYF

v_gene: TRBV7-8
j_gene: TRBJ1-1
d_gene: NA
abundance: once
CDR3nt: TGTGCCAGCAGCTGGGGGGGGAACACTGAAGCTTTCTTT
CDR3aa: CASSWGGNTEAFF

v_gene: TRBV6-2/TRBV6-3
j_gene: TRBJ2-7
d_gene: TRBD1
abundance: NA
CDR3nt: TGTGCCAGCAGTTACTTACAGGGGGCAAAATCCTACGAGCAGTACTTC
CDR3aa: CASSYLQGAKSYEQYF

v_gene: TRBV27
j_gene: TRBJ2-1
d_gene: TRBD2
abundance: NA
CDR3nt: TGTGCCAGCAGTGAGGGGACTAGCGGTTACAATGAGCAGTTCTTC
CDR3aa: CASSEGTSGYNEQFF

v_gene: TRBV13
j_gene: TRBJ2-2
d_gene: NA
abundance: NA
CDR3nt: TGTGCCAGCAGCTGGGGCGGCTTGAACACCGGGGAGCTGTTTTTT
CDR3aa: CASSWGGLNTGELFF

v_gene: TRBV3-1/TRBV3-2
j_gene: TRBJ1-2
d_gene: TRBD1
abundance: NA
CDR3nt: TGTGCCAGCAGCCAAGAAGGGGACAGGGGGGCAGGCAGTGGCTACACCTTC
CDR3aa: CASSQEGDRGAGSGYTF

v_gene: TRBV15
j_gene: TRBJ2-3
d_gene: TRBD2
abundance: NA
CDR3nt: TGTGCCACCGCACCTCAGGTAGCGGGAGAGTATGATACGCAGTATTTT
CDR3aa: CATAPQVAGEYDTQYF

v_gene: TRBV7-9
j_gene: TRBJ2-3
d_gene: TRBD1
abundance: once
CDR3nt: TGTGCCAGCAGCTTTGCGACAGGGGTCACAGATACGCAGTATTTT
CDR3aa: CASSFATGVTDTQYF

v_gene: TRBV4-3
j_gene: TRBJ2-1
d_gene: NA
abundance: NA
CDR3nt: TGCGCCAGCAGCCAAGTGAACAGCTTACCCAATGAGCAGTTCTTC
CDR3aa: CASSQVNSLPNEQFF

v_gene: TRBV3-1/TRBV3-2
j_gene: TRBJ1-4
d_gene: TRBD1
abundance: NA
CDR3nt: TGTGCCAGCAGCCAGGGGACAGGGCCCGAAAAACTGTTTTTT
CDR3aa: CASSQGTGPEKLFF

v_gene: TRBV4-1
j_gene: TRBJ1-2
d_gene: TRBD1
abundance: NA
CDR3nt: TGCGCCAGCAGTAGAACCTCCGGGACAGGGGGATCCATGAAGTATGGCTACACCTTC
CDR3aa: CASSRTSGTGGSMKYGYTF

v_gene: TRBV27
j_gene: TRBJ1-3
d_gene: NA
abundance: NA
CDR3nt: TGTGCCAGCAGTTTATATGGGGGCGGGGGAAACACCATATATTTT
CDR3aa: CASSLYGGGGNTIYF

v_gene: TRBV2
j_gene: TRBJ1-6
d_gene: NA
abundance: NA
CDR3nt: TGTGCCAGCAGTGAAGCCCGGACAAACAACGGATCACCCCTCCACTTT
CDR3aa: CASSEARTNNGSPLHF

v_gene: TRBV2
j_gene: TRBJ2-7
d_gene: NA
abundance: NA
CDR3nt: TGTGCCAGCAGTGAGGAGGGGGCGCAAACCTACGAGCAGTACTTC
CDR3aa: CASSEEGAQTYEQYF